This record looks at one T cell receptor beta chain sequence and its context. The PCR was carried out with 60 Vbeta primers and 13 Jbeta primers. Using immunoSEQ multiplex PCR, the repertoire was profiled, and TCRdb retains in-frame clones only, with some absent. The top ten clones hold around 2.2% of a sample with 150,000 to 200,000 clones, 80% to 85% of them seen once. These data are taken from a study of cytomegalovirus exposure and HLA in healthy donors. While unrecorded immune exposures were likely, the donors were nominally healthy when sampled. This CDR3 region has 16 residues. Germline CDR1 SGHRS, CDR2 YFSETQ. The V and J ends lost 0 bases and 3 bases, in that order; junction bases with no gene match: 5.

The rearrangement links TRBV5-1 to TRBJ2-7, with TRBD1 identical over 11 bases. The sequence was obtained from a young woman in good health and CMV-seropositive. The sequencing sample was made of PBMCs. CDR3 nucleotides: TGCGCCAGCAGCTTGGTCCCCGGGACAGGGGGCTACGAGCAGTACTTC. Residues: CASSLVPGTGGYEQYF.